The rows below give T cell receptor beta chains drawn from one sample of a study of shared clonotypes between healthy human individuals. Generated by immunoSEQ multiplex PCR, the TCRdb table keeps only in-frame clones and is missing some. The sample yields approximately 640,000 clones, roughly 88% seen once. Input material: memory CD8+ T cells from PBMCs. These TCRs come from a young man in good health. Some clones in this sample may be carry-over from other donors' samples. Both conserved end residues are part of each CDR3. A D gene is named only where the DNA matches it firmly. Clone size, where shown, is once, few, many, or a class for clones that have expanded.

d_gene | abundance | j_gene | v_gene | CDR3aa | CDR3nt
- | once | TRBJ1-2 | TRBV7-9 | CASHRLLGNYGYTF | TGTGCCAGCCATCGGCTCCTGGGTAACTATGGCTACACCTTC
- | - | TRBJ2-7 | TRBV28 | CASSLVEGGSSYEQYF | TGTGCCAGCAGTTTAGTAGAGGGCGGATCTTCCTACGAGCAGTACTTC
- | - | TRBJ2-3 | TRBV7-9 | CASSLTTGTDTQYF | TGTGCCAGCAGCCTAACGACAGGCACAGATACGCAGTATTTT
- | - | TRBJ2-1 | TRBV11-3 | CASSRGGGIHEQFF | TGTGCCAGCAGCCGGGGCGGAGGAATCCATGAGCAGTTCTTC
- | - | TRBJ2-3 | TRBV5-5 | CASSFSPGTPDDTQYF | TGTGCCAGCAGCTTTTCCCCAGGAACTCCCGATGATACGCAGTATTTT
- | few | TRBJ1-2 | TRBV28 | CASSPPGAGYTF | TGTGCCAGCAGTCCCCCCGGGGCTGGCTACACCTTC
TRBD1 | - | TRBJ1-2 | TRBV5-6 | CASSGTGTGIYGYTF | TGTGCCAGCAGCGGGACCGGGACAGGGATCTATGGCTACACCTTC
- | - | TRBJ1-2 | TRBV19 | CASKGATVGQSYGYTF | TGTGCCAGTAAAGGGGCCACGGTGGGGCAATCCTATGGCTACACCTTC
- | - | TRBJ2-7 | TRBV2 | CASSSSGYEQYF | TGTGCCAGCTCGTCGTCCGGGTACGAGCAGTACTTC
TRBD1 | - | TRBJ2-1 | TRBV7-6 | CASSLFGQGAYNEQFF | TGTGCCAGCAGCTTATTCGGACAGGGTGCCTACAATGAGCAGTTCTTC
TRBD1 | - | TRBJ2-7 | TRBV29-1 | CSVADGQAGHEQYF | TGCAGCGTTGCCGACGGACAGGCCGGCCACGAGCAGTACTTC
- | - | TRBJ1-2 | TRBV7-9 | CASSLGAPGFNYGYTF | TGTGCCAGCAGCTTAGGGGCCCCGGGGTTTAACTATGGCTACACCTTC
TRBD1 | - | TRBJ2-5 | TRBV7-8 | CASGRDSLSFETQYF | TGTGCCAGCGGCCGGGACAGTCTTTCCTTCGAGACCCAGTACTTC
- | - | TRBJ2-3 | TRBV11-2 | CASSFTQADTQYF | TGTGCCAGCAGCTTCACCCAAGCCGATACGCAGTATTTT
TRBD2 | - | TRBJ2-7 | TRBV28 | CASSSLAGDVYRIYEQYF | TGTGCCAGCAGTTCACTAGCGGGGGACGTTTATCGGATTTACGAGCAGTACTTC
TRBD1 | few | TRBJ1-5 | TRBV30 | CAWAPGTGYQPQHF | TGTGCCTGGGCACCCGGGACAGGGTATCAGCCCCAGCATTTT
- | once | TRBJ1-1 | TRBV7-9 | CASSSFTGGPNTEAFF | TGTGCCAGCAGCTCCTTTACGGGGGGACCGAACACTGAAGCTTTCTTT
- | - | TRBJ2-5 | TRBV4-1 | CASSPLEGDQETQYF | TGCGCCAGCAGCCCCCTGGAGGGGGATCAAGAGACCCAGTACTTC
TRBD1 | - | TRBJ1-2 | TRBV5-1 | CASSRETGDAHYGYTF | TGCGCCAGCAGCAGGGAAACAGGGGACGCGCATTATGGCTACACCTTC
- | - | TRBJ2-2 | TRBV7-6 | CASSRTPSGNTGELFF | TGTGCCAGCAGCCGGACTCCAAGCGGGAACACCGGGGAGCTGTTTTTT
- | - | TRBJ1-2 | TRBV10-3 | CAISNQKIRDGGNYGYTF | TGTGCCATCAGTAATCAAAAAATCCGGGACGGAGGAAACTATGGCTACACCTTC
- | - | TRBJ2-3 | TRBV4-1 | CASSPLSTDTQYF | TGCGCCAGCAGCCCATTAAGCACAGATACGCAGTATTTT
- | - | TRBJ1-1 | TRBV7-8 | CASDSSPVAVNTEAFF | TGTGCCAGCGACTCCTCCCCGGTGGCGGTGAACACTGAAGCTTTCTTT
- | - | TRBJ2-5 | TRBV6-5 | CASSYSAQGADYF | TGTGCCAGCAGTTACTCGGCCCAGGGCGCGGACTACTTC
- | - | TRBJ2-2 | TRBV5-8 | CASSLWTAVTGELFF | TGTGCCAGCAGCTTGTGGACAGCAGTCACCGGGGAGCTGTTTTTT
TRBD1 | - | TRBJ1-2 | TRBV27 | CASSLGTGGGYTF | TGTGCCAGCAGTCTTGGGACAGGGGGTGGCTACACCTTC
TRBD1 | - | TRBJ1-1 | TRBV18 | CASLQGANTEAFF | TGTGCCAGCTTACAGGGGGCGAACACTGAAGCTTTCTTT
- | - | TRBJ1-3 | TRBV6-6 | CASSYSTRGSGNTIYF | TGTGCCAGCAGTTACTCGACGCGTGGGTCTGGAAACACCATATATTTT
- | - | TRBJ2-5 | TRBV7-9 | CASVPAVKETQYF | TGTGCCAGCGTGCCAGCGGTCAAAGAGACCCAGTACTTC
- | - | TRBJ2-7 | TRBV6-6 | CASSFYPLNKGYEQYF | TGTGCCAGCAGTTTTTACCCACTCAACAAAGGCTACGAGCAGTACTTC
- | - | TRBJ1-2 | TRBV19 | CASSPSGQSNRGYTF | TGTGCCAGTAGTCCCTCGGGGCAGTCCAATCGTGGCTACACCTTC
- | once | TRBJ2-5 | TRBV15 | CATSRDGRAQETQYF | TGTGCCACCAGCAGAGATGGGCGGGCCCAAGAGACCCAGTACTTC
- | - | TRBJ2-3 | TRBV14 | CASSRLTDTQYF | TGTGCCAGCAGCCGATTGACAGATACGCAGTATTTT
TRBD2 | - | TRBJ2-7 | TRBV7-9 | CASSFGLVAYEQYF | TGTGCCAGCAGCTTCGGACTAGTGGCCTACGAGCAGTACTTC
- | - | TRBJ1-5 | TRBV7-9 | CASSLVLGEGTNSNQPQHF | TGTGCCAGCAGCTTAGTTTTAGGGGAAGGGACGAATAGCAATCAGCCCCAGCATTTT
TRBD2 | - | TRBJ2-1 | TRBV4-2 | CASSQAWGEGYNEQFF | TGTGCCAGCAGCCAAGCGTGGGGGGAGGGTTACAATGAGCAGTTCTTC
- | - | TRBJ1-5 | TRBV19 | CASGPRVYQPQHF | TGTGCCAGTGGCCCCCGGGTTTACCAGCCCCAGCATTTT
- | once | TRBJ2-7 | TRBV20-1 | CSANQRGEQYF | TGCAGTGCTAACCAAAGGGGGGAGCAGTACTTC
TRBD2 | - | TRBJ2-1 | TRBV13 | CASSLGQLATSSYNEQFF | TGTGCCAGCAGCTTAGGCCAACTAGCGACAAGCTCCTACAATGAGCAGTTCTTC
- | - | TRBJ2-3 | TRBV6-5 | CASSYGSGGDTQYF | TGTGCCAGCAGTTACGGGTCCGGGGGAGATACGCAGTATTTT
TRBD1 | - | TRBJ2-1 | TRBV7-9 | CASSPRTGGWDEQFF | TGTGCCAGCAGCCCTCGGACAGGGGGTTGGGATGAGCAGTTCTTC
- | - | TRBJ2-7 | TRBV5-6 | CASSLGTIRSSYEQYF | TGTGCCAGCAGCTTGGGGACTATCCGAAGCTCCTACGAGCAGTACTTC
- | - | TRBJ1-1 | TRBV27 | CASSFGPRRLDEAFF | TGTGCCAGCAGTTTTGGACCTAGGCGGCTGGATGAAGCTTTCTTT
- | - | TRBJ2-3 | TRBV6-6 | CASSPLRRTDGTQYF | TGTGCCAGCAGCCCCCTGCGGAGGACCGACGGTACGCAGTATTTT
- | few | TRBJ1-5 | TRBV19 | CASSATDRSNQPQHF | TGTGCCAGTAGTGCCACCGACAGGTCTAATCAGCCCCAGCATTTT
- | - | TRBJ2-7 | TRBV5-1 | CASSLDGNEQYF | TGCGCCAGCAGCTTGGACGGAAACGAGCAGTACTTC
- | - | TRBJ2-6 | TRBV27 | CASSVRSGANVLTF | TGTGCCAGCAGTGTTCGGTCTGGGGCCAACGTCCTGACTTTC
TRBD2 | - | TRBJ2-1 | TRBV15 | CATSRDLGTSGRREQFF | TGTGCCACCAGCAGAGATCTCGGGACTAGCGGGAGGAGGGAGCAGTTCTTC